This section outlines one TCR beta chain sequence together with its context. Its matching antigen is unknown. Healthy donors formed controls matched for age and sex. While CD8+ and CD4+ T cells were isolated negatively, TEMRA cells were enriched by FACS. This sample is part of a study of CD8 T cells in Susac syndrome. General study findings and limits: It was acknowledged in the study that its TCR sequencing and HLA analysis involved a relatively small number of individuals.

cDNA came from approximately 0.5 to 1 ug RNA primed by random hexamers. An immunoSEQ multiplex PCR amplified TCR beta CDR3 over 54 Vbeta and 13 Jbeta. MiXCR, applied by TCRdb to the immunoSEQ multiplex PCR reads, yields one record per CDR3 protein. The table shows about 80,000 distinct CDR3 sequences, with 94% occurring only once. The CDR3 totals 16 residues. The ends lost 0 bases at V and 3 bases at J; junction bases unmatched: 6. Per the germline V gene, CDR1 is MGHRA and CDR2 is YSYEKL. The chain uses TRBV4-1 and TRBJ2-5, with 8 nucleotides matching TRBD2. What was sequenced was CD8+ T cells from PBMCs. The clonotype was recovered from a human donor in good health. Here the CDR3 DNA reads TGCGCCAGCAGCCAAGATCCTGGTAGCGGGGAAGAGACCCAGTACTTC. This sequence encodes CASSQDPGSGEETQYF.